This T cell receptor beta chain was profiled in a study of blood T cell repertoires in COVID-19 (dated by TCRdb to 2018 to 2020). Describing the broader study: Samples covering the acute and convalescent phases of COVID-19 were provided by collaborators in the United States, Italy and Spain. Subjects who had been exposed to COVID-19, were actively infected with it, or had recovered from it provided the deeply sampled blood TCRbeta repertoires that made up the dataset. The sample metadata nearly always contained a de-identified subject ID, COVID-19 status, age in years and sex. The repertoires were made available in a free public database intended to serve as a resource for research on the immune response to SARS-CoV-2. The prospective study material was composed of cDNA or gDNA derived from T cells, B-cell-depleted T cells, or PBMCs. Where available, HLA class I and class II types were taken from metadata supplied by the sample provider and were not determined by assay-based typing. Samples were obtained from the ongoing ImmuneRACE study (first 160 participants) and from 1,254 subjects provided by 6 global collaborators. Paper-wide results and their limitations: Clinical and demographic metadata were provided uncurated, with the amount varying by source and participant.

Notes on this clone: The target of this receptor is not known. One base away there is no much larger clone; base qualities are not given.

Each collaborating institution followed its own protocols to collect whole blood in K2EDTA tubes. For TCRbeta analysis, collaborator samples were shipped as frozen whole blood, as isolated PBMCs, or as DNA extracted from either sample type. From the cysteine through the phenylalanine, the CDR3 covers 14 amino acids. Only CDR3 DNA remains: 42 bases, in frame from the first base. V is shortened by 3 bases, J by 1 base, and the region joining them spans 12 bases. From the germline V gene, CDR1 is SQVTM and CDR2 is ANQGSEA. The immunoSEQ Assay, a bias-controlled multiplex PCR, was used to amplify TCRbeta CDR3 regions from genomic DNA. As for how the authors treated the data: The number of nucleated cells in each sample was estimated from the amplification of reference gene primers within the assay. To quantify the absolute abundance of each unique TCRbeta CDR3 rearrangement, sequence reads were collapsed and filtered. For each sample, productive Simpson clonality was calculated as the square root of Simpson's diversity index across productive rearrangements. TCRdb retrieved this table from immuneACCESS and kept in-frame rearrangements only. Not all clones are present; in checked studies, unresolved V genes account for under half, and no reason is known for the remainder. V and J calls and clone size are as listed in that table; D and trimming were resolved from the DNA. The table for this sample lists about 45,000 clones; 92% of them were counted only once. The ten largest clones represent around 13% of the sample.

The sequenced material came from peripheral blood. This sequence uses TRBV29-1 and TRBJ1-1, with no confident D gene call. This sequence was found in a human donor in a cohort sampled during active COVID-19. The CDR3: CSVEYRHPNTEAFF. The DNA is TGCAGCGTTGAGTATAGACACCCGAACACTGAAGCTTTCTTT.